This T cell receptor (beta chain) appears in the sequencing data of a study of blood T cells in healthy people across ages (dated by TCRdb to the mid-2010s). For the wider study: In model experiments, template switching captured about one uniquely barcoded TCR beta cDNA molecule for every two T cells. The study measured age-related changes in TCR beta repertoire diversity using deep sequencing normalized with unique cDNA molecular identifiers. The donors were divided into four age groups: young (average around 15 years), middle-aged (almost 40), aged (approximately 62) and long-lived (82). To avoid experimental bias, donors of different ages were spread randomly across the sequencing lanes. The study analyzed two additional independent replicas of 1 million unique cDNA reads from the same blood draw for two donors, one aged 18 to 29 and one aged 80 or older. Overall study outcomes, separate from this receptor: The percentage of naive T cells measured by flow cytometry correlated strongly with observed TCR beta diversity. Observed TCR beta diversity per million T cells fell roughly linearly with age, and a significant reduction was already apparent by age about 36. Total diversity estimates from one million sequenced T cells were considered lower bounds and underestimates. The CMV infection status of donors was not known, potentially confounding age-related changes in expanded clonotypes. Because profiling used bulk unsorted PBMCs, naive and antigen-experienced compartments could not be compared conclusively. Compared with the aged group, the long-lived group had more naive CD4+ T cells, fewer expanded clones and increased TCR diversity, suggesting age selection.

Systemically healthy Caucasian individuals from Russia, 39 in total and aged about 6 to 100 years, were included as donors. Each donor gave 8 to 10 milliliters of peripheral blood, drawn into EDTA-treated Vacutainer tubes. Ficoll-Paque density-gradient centrifugation was used to isolate PBMCs, with at least 7 million per sample. Total RNA was extracted from PBMCs with Trizol reagent, with at least 5.5 micrograms obtained per sample. For every donor, an aliquot of PBMCs went through flow cytometry to measure the percentages of naive CD45RAhigh/CD27high T cells. V is shortened by 3 bases, J by 4 bases, and the region joining them spans 16 bases. CDR1 and CDR2 are read off the germline V gene as MDHEN and SYDVKM. The CDR3, cysteine through phenylalanine, is 15 amino acids long. Here the CDR3 DNA is all that survives: 45 bases in frame from base 1. Library construction relied on 5' RACE. Sequencing relied on an Illumina HiSeq 2500. The second PCR ran for roughly 7 to 12 cycles and used a J-beta primer mix along with a sample-barcoded 5' primer. A template-switch 5' adaptor carrying 12 random nucleotides introduced a unique molecular identifier onto each TCR beta cDNA molecule. Each sample yielded at least 2.5 million CDR3-containing paired-end reads. The Mint cDNA synthesis kit, primed by a TRBC-specific oligonucleotide, was used to synthesize first-strand cDNA from all RNA. All cDNA was treated with uracil-DNA glycosylase and then went through a first 18-cycle PCR with the universal primers M1SS and BC2_uni_R. The authors' pipeline ran thus. For normalization, 1 million high-quality reads were randomly selected from each sample, with every read carrying a distinct molecular identifier. Reads with shared molecular identifiers were discarded instead of being binned into consensus sequences. CDR3 identification, clonotype clustering and error correction used MiTCR with a Q25 quality threshold and the strictest error-elimination algorithm. A nonparametric unseen species model with Euler transformation was used to estimate a lower bound on total TCR beta diversity. TCRdb trimmed public reads at Q25 via fastp, called clones via MiXCR and kept in-frame beta chains. Each record represents a unique CDR3 protein, reported with the most common genes and DNA among its rows. What appears here as the V and J calls and clone size reflects TCRdb's work, not the paper's. The table for this sample lists some 710,000 distinct CDR3 sequences; roughly 46% of them were counted only once. The ten largest clones represent 15% to 20% of the sample.

This clonotype showed up just a few times. The target of this receptor is not known. Base qualities are not provided; no much larger clone lies one nucleotide away. Recombination joined TRBV28 with TRBJ2-7; TRBD1 might be the D gene, on 7 matching bases. This receptor was taken from a man older than 75 in good health. The specimen was blood. CDR3 sequence: CASSLEGQPLYEQYF. The sequence in DNA is TGTGCCAGCAGTTTGGAGGGACAGCCCTTATACGAGCAGTACTTC.